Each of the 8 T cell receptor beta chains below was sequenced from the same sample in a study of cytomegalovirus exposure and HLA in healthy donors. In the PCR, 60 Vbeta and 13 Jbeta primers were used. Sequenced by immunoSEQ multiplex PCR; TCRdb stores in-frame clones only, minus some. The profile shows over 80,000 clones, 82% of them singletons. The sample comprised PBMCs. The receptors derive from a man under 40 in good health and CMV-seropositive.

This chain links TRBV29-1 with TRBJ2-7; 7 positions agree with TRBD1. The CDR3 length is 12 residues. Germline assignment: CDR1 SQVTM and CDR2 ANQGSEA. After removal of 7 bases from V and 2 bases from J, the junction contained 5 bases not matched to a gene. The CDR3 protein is CSGGQQAYEQYF. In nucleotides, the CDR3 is TGCAGCGGGGGACAGCAGGCCTACGAGCAGTACTTC.

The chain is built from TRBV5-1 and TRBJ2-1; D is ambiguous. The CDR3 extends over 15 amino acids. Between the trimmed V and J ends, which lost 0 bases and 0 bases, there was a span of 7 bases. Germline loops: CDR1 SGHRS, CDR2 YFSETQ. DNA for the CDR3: TGCGCCAGCAGCTTGGAGCTTAGCTCCTACAATGAGCAGTTCTTC. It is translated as CASSLELSSYNEQFF. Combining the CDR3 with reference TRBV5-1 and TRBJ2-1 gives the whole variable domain KAGVTQTPRYLIKTRGQQVTLSCSPISGHRSVSWYQQTPGQGLQFLFEYFSETQRNKGNFPGRFSGRQFSNSRSEMNVSTLELGDSALYLCASSLELSSYNEQFFGPGTRLTVL.

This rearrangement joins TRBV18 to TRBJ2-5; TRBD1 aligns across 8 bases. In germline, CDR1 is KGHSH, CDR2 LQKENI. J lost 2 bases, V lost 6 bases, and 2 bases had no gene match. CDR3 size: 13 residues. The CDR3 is CASSWTGQETQYF. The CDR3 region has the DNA TGTGCCAGCTCTTGGACAGGGCAAGAGACCCAGTACTTC.

This CDR3 reads CASRLSRQGSYEQYF. The DNA of the CDR3 is TGTGCAAGTCGCTTGAGCAGGCAAGGCTCCTACGAGCAGTACTTC. The genes are TRBV12-2 and TRBJ2-7; the D call in the table, TRBD1, was not verified against the DNA. TRBV12-2 is noted as a pseudogene. The length of the CDR3 is 15 residues.

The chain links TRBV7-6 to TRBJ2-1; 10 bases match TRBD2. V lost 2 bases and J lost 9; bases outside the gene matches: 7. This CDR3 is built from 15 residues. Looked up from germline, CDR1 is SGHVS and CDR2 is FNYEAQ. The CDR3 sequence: CASSLLAGDLFEQFF. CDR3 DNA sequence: TGTGCCAGCAGCTTACTAGCGGGAGATCTATTTGAGCAGTTCTTC. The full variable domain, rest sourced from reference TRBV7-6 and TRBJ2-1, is GAGVSQSPRYKVTKRGQDVALRCDPISGHVSLYWYRQALGQGPEFLTYFNYEAQQDKSGLPNDRFSAERPEGSISTLTIQRTEQRDSAMYRCASSLLAGDLFEQFFGPGTRLTVL.

In nucleotides, the CDR3 is TGTGCCAGCAGTGGACTAGCGGGACTCGCGAACACCGGGGAGCTGTTTTTT. The encoded protein is CASSGLAGLANTGELFF. V and J are TRBV27 and TRBJ2-2; 12 bases match TRBD2. The CDR3 length is 17 residues. V was clipped by 5 bases and J by 0 bases; unmatched bases: 4. Looked up from germline, CDR1 is MNHEY and CDR2 is SMNVEV (reference sequence).

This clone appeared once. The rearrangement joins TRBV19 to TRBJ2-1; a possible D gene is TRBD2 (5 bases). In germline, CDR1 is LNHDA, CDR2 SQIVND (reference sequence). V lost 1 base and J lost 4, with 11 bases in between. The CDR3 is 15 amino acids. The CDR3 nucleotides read TGTGCCAGTAGTATAGCGGAGGTGGATTACAATGAGCAGTTCTTC. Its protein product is CASSIAEVDYNEQFF.

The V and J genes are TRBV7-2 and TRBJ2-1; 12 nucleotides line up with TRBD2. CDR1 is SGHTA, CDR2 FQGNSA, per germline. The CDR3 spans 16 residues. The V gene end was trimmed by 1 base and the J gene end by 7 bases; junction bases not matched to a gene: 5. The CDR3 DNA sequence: TGTGCCAGCAGCTTAGTGGCTAGCGGGAGGGGGAATGAGCAGTTCTTC. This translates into CASSLVASGRGNEQFF.